The rows below give T cell receptor beta chains drawn from one sample of a study of blood T cells in healthy people across ages. From the 5' RACE reads, TCRdb called clonotypes with MiXCR, one entry per CDR3 protein. There are over 950,000 distinct CDR3 sequences in the sample; 30% to 40% occur only once, and less than 15% lies in the top ten. The material sequenced was blood. All receptors derive from a man aged 18 to 30 in good health. CDR3s include the opening cysteine and the closing phenylalanine or tryptophan. The D gene is left open where the match is weak. Part of the rows lack a size; the others show once, few, many or a class for expanded clones.

d_call: -; cdr3_length: 14; j_call: TRBJ1-1; v_call: TRBV7-9; clone_size: -; cdr3_nt: TGTGCCAGCAGTTCTCAACAGGGGAACACTGAAGCTTTCTTT; cdr3_aa: CASSSQQGNTEAFF
d_call: -; cdr3_length: 13; j_call: TRBJ2-1; v_call: TRBV27; clone_size: few; cdr3_nt: TGTGCCAGCAGTTTATCTAGGTTGCGTGAGCAGTTCTTC; cdr3_aa: CASSLSRLREQFF
d_call: -; cdr3_length: 16; j_call: TRBJ2-6; v_call: TRBV6-2/TRBV6-3; clone_size: -; cdr3_nt: TGTGCCAGCAACGAGGTTGGGGTGAGAGGGGCCAACGTCCTGACTTTC; cdr3_aa: CASNEVGVRGANVLTF
d_call: -; cdr3_length: 14; j_call: TRBJ2-5; v_call: TRBV10-3; clone_size: -; cdr3_nt: TGTGCCATCAGTGAGTCAGGGACCGAAGGGACCCAGTACTTC; cdr3_aa: CAISESGTEGTQYF
d_call: -; cdr3_length: 14; j_call: TRBJ2-2; v_call: TRBV28; clone_size: -; cdr3_nt: TGTGCCAGCAGTTTTCCCGGACTTGTCGGGGAGCTGTTTTTT; cdr3_aa: CASSFPGLVGELFF
d_call: -; cdr3_length: 10; j_call: TRBJ2-2; v_call: TRBV12-3/TRBV12-4; clone_size: few; cdr3_nt: TGTGCCAGCTATACCGGGGAGCTGTTTTTT; cdr3_aa: CASYTGELFF
d_call: -; cdr3_length: 16; j_call: TRBJ2-2; v_call: TRBV4-3; clone_size: -; cdr3_nt: TGCGCCAGCAGCCAAGATAGACGAAGGGACACCGGGGAGCTGTTTTTT; cdr3_aa: CASSQDRRRDTGELFF
d_call: -; cdr3_length: 11; j_call: TRBJ1-1; v_call: TRBV12-3/TRBV12-4; clone_size: -; cdr3_nt: TGTGCAAGCAGTGCGGACATAAAGGCTTTCTTT; cdr3_aa: CASSADIKAFF
d_call: -; cdr3_length: 18; j_call: TRBJ2-3; v_call: TRBV4-2; clone_size: few; cdr3_nt: TGTGCCAGCAGCCAAGATCCGACAGGCCCTCACTCCACAGATACGCAGTATTTT; cdr3_aa: CASSQDPTGPHSTDTQYF
d_call: -; cdr3_length: 15; j_call: TRBJ2-2; v_call: TRBV5-1; clone_size: few; cdr3_nt: TGCGCCAGCAGCCTGAGAATGTCAGACACCGGGGAGCTGTTTTTT; cdr3_aa: CASSLRMSDTGELFF
d_call: -; cdr3_length: 14; j_call: TRBJ2-3; v_call: TRBV5-4; clone_size: -; cdr3_nt: TGTGCCAGCAGCGTCCCAGGGGCCTACGTTACGCAGTATTTT; cdr3_aa: CASSVPGAYVTQYF
d_call: -; cdr3_length: 14; j_call: TRBJ2-3; v_call: TRBV6-5; clone_size: -; cdr3_nt: TGTGCCAGCAGTTCCCCCAGGAGCGCAGATACGCAGTATTTT; cdr3_aa: CASSSPRSADTQYF
d_call: TRBD2; cdr3_length: 16; j_call: TRBJ2-3; v_call: TRBV4-2; clone_size: few; cdr3_nt: TGTGCCAGCAGCCAAGCGGTAGCGGGGACCACAGATACGCAGTATTTT; cdr3_aa: CASSQAVAGTTDTQYF
d_call: TRBD1; cdr3_length: 15; j_call: TRBJ2-3; v_call: TRBV12-3/TRBV12-4; clone_size: -; cdr3_nt: TGTGCCAGCAGTCCTGACAGGGTGACCGCAGATGCGCAGTATTTT; cdr3_aa: CASSPDRVTADAQYF
d_call: -; cdr3_length: 17; j_call: TRBJ2-1; v_call: TRBV6-6; clone_size: -; cdr3_nt: TGTGCCAGCAGTTACTCGTTGCGGATAGGGTCCTACAATGAGCAGTTCTTC; cdr3_aa: CASSYSLRIGSYNEQFF
d_call: TRBD2; cdr3_length: 15; j_call: TRBJ2-1; v_call: TRBV6-5; clone_size: -; cdr3_nt: TGTACCAGCAGTTACATGACTAGCGGGGTCAATGAGCAGTTCTTC; cdr3_aa: CTSSYMTSGVNEQFF